The 7 T cell receptor beta chains presented below share a single source sample, sequenced in a study of regulatory T cells in long-lasting Graves disease. Building of the TCR beta libraries involved iRepertoire HTBI primers and Arm-PCR of CDR3 regions. MiXCR was run by TCRdb on the multiplex PCR reads, yielding one entry per CDR3 protein. The profile shows more than 450,000 distinct CDR3 sequences, around 16% of them singletons. The time point here: newly diagnosed GD, antithyroid drugs for less than 3 months. PBMCs provided the RNA from which the TCR library was made. This sample was shared with a second study, whose subject was T cells in Graves' hyperthyroidism and ophthalmopathy.

This material consisted of peripheral blood mononuclear cells (PBMCs), taken at new diagnosis, from a patient treated with antithyroid drugs. The source is a man aged 40-49 years with Graves disease.

There are many counts of this clonotype. The rearrangement joins TRBV28 to TRBJ1-5; no definite D call. V was trimmed by 6 bases and J by 0 bases, leaving 15 bases between them. This CDR3 contains 16 residues. Germline V gene data show CDR1 as MDHEN and CDR2 as SYDVKM. The CDR3 DNA sequence: TGTGCCAGCAGAACCCCCAGGCGAGTTAGCAATCAGCCCCAGCATTTT. Translating gives CASRTPRRVSNQPQHF.

This clonotype has a count of ten or more. The chain recombines TRBV2 with TRBJ2-2; D is unclear. This CDR3 region has 12 residues. Trimming shortened V by 2 bases and J by 7 bases, and 5 bases separated the two germline ends. Looked up from germline, CDR1 is SNHLY and CDR2 is FYNNEI. CDR3 protein: CASSEMGGELFF. Written as DNA, the CDR3 is TGTGCCAGCAGTGAAATGGGCGGGGAGCTGTTTTTT.

The V call is TRBV20-1, the J call TRBJ2-4; TRBD1 matches 7 bases. The CDR3 length is 14 residues. With V trimmed by 6 bases and J by 1 base, 6 bases remained unmatched. The V gene's germline CDR1 is DFQATT and CDR2 SNEGSKA (reference sequence). The DNA for the CDR3 is TGCAGTGCCCGACAGGGTACGGCCAAAAACATTCAGTACTTC. It encodes CSARQGTAKNIQYF.

This clonotype was recorded many times. This chain uses TRBV6-2 or TRBV6-3 with TRBJ2-5; 9 nucleotides match TRBD1. The germline CDR1 and CDR2 sequences are MNHEY and SVGEGT. V trimming: 2 bases; J trimming: 5 bases; junction bases outside the gene matches: 6. This CDR3 contains 15 residues. The CDR3 bases are TGTGCCAGCAGTTACCGGGACAGGGAGGGGGAGACCCAGTACTTC. Its protein product is CASSYRDREGETQYF.

This clonotype occurred many times. V and J are TRBV27 and TRBJ2-5; possibly TRBD1 or TRBD2 for D (5 bases each). The CDR3 is 17 amino acids. The V end was cut by 5 bases, the J end by 0 bases, with 19 bases between. CDR1 is MNHEY, CDR2 SMNVEV, per germline (reference sequence). The CDR3 spells CASSPLRQGGYQETQYF. As DNA, the CDR3 is TGTGCCAGCAGTCCCTTGAGGCAGGGCGGGTACCAAGAGACCCAGTACTTC.

At least ten counts were recorded for this clonotype. The chain has TRBV30 and TRBJ2-1, with 8 positions matching TRBD1. CDR1 and CDR2 from the germline V gene are GTSNPN and SVGIG (reference sequence). V lost 5 bases and J lost 6; bases outside the gene matches: 6. CDR3 length equals 13 residues. CDR3 in amino acids: CAWGQGLGNEQFF. The CDR3, as DNA: TGTGCCTGGGGACAGGGTCTAGGCAATGAGCAGTTCTTC.

In its sample, this clonotype was seen many times. The V call is TRBV6-1, the J call TRBJ2-3, with D maybe TRBD2 (5 bases). Germline CDR1 is MNHNS and CDR2 is SASEGT. Deletions cut 6 bases from V and 0 bases from J, with 10 bases between. The CDR3 contains 14 residues. CDR3 sequence reads: CASRRRTSTDTQYF. The CDR3 region has the DNA TGTGCCAGCAGGAGGAGGACTAGCACAGATACGCAGTATTTT.